Listed below are T cell receptor beta chains from one sample, sequenced in a study of T cells after yellow fever vaccination. In TCRdb, the 5' RACE reads were re-called with MiXCR into one record per CDR3 protein. The data contain approximately 610,000 distinct CDR3 sequences, around 17% of them singletons. The material was PBMCs, obtained 4 to 6 days after the first yellow fever vaccination. Receptors were obtained from a man aged 18 to 29 who received the YFV17D yellow fever vaccine. Both conserved end residues are part of each CDR3. The D gene is left open where the match is weak. Clone size, where shown, is once, few, many, or a class for clones that have expanded.

CDR3: CASSGQIPNTEAFF; DNA: TGTGCCAGCAGTGGCCAAATCCCGAACACTGAAGCTTTCTTT; D: -; size: -; J: TRBJ1-1; V: TRBV6-1
CDR3: CASSYSPGGPGETQYF; DNA: TGTGCCAGCAGTTACTCGCCGGGGGGGCCCGGTGAGACCCAGTACTTC; D: TRBD2; size: few; J: TRBJ2-5; V: TRBV6-5
CDR3: CASSRRAALPYNEQFF; DNA: TGTGCCAGCAGCCGGAGGGCAGCACTTCCCTACAATGAGCAGTTCTTC; D: -; size: -; J: TRBJ2-1; V: TRBV11-2
CDR3: CASSQVSGFADTQYF; DNA: TGCGCCAGCAGCCAAGTTTCAGGGTTTGCAGATACGCAGTATTTT; D: -; size: few; J: TRBJ2-3; V: TRBV4-1
CDR3: CASRQPTGEAFF; DNA: TGCGCCAGCAGGCAGCCCACCGGAGAAGCTTTCTTT; D: -; size: few; J: TRBJ1-1; V: TRBV5-1
CDR3: CASSLRVARGVGDTQYF; DNA: TGTGCCAGCAGCTTGCGAGTTGCGCGGGGGGTTGGAGATACGCAGTATTTT; D: TRBD2; size: few; J: TRBJ2-3; V: TRBV5-6
CDR3: CSADDRGKRLGEKLFF; DNA: TGCAGTGCTGATGACAGGGGAAAAAGGTTGGGGGAAAAACTGTTTTTT; D: TRBD1; size: -; J: TRBJ1-4; V: TRBV20-1
CDR3: CASSRYGGTASNSPLHF; DNA: TGCGCCAGCAGCCGGTATGGTGGGACAGCAAGTAATTCACCCCTCCACTTT; D: TRBD1; size: -; J: TRBJ1-6; V: TRBV4-3
CDR3: CASSLLGSIGPRGGNTIYF; DNA: TGTGCCAGCAGCTTGCTTGGGTCGATTGGTCCCCGCGGAGGAAACACCATATATTTT; D: -; size: -; J: TRBJ1-3; V: TRBV11-1
CDR3: CASSLAGHTSTDTQYF; DNA: TGCGCCAGCAGCTTGGCCGGACACACGAGCACAGATACGCAGTATTTT; D: -; size: few; J: TRBJ2-3; V: TRBV5-1
CDR3: CAIKAQGSDSPLHF; DNA: TGTGCCATCAAAGCACAGGGCTCCGATTCACCCCTCCACTTT; D: -; size: -; J: TRBJ1-6; V: TRBV10-3
CDR3: CASSPLGGKQYF; DNA: TGCGCCAGCAGCCCCCTTGGAGGGAAGCAGTACTTC; D: -; size: -; J: TRBJ2-7; V: TRBV5-1
CDR3: CASSSAGTSGGPNTGELFF; DNA: TGCGCCAGCAGCTCAGCCGGGACTAGCGGGGGGCCGAACACCGGGGAGCTGTTTTTT; D: TRBD2; size: -; J: TRBJ2-2; V: TRBV5-1
CDR3: CASRTAGTSSYNEQFF; DNA: TGTGCCAGCAGGACCGCCGGGACGAGCTCCTACAATGAGCAGTTCTTC; D: -; size: -; J: TRBJ2-1; V: TRBV12-3/TRBV12-4
CDR3: CASRTDRGERPATQYF; DNA: TGTGCCAGCAGAACGGACAGGGGGGAGAGGCCAGCTACGCAGTATTTT; D: TRBD1; size: few; J: TRBJ2-3; V: TRBV12-3/TRBV12-4
CDR3: CSVHRGRPSDIQYF; DNA: TGCAGTGTTCATAGGGGCCGACCTTCGGACATTCAGTACTTC; D: -; size: -; J: TRBJ2-4; V: TRBV20-1
CDR3: CASSVEDSGTNEQFF; DNA: TGTGCCAGCAGCGTAGAAGATAGCGGGACAAATGAGCAGTTCTTC; D: TRBD2; size: -; J: TRBJ2-1; V: TRBV9
CDR3: CASSLGQGAYGELFF; DNA: TGTGCCAGCAGCTTAGGACAGGGGGCTTACGGGGAGCTGTTTTTT; D: TRBD1; size: -; J: TRBJ2-2; V: TRBV7-2
CDR3: CASSLSGAKVETQYF; DNA: TGTGCCAGCAGTTTATCAGGGGCGAAGGTAGAGACCCAGTACTTC; D: -; size: few; J: TRBJ2-5; V: TRBV28
CDR3: CASSQYEQGARETQYF; DNA: TGCGCCAGCAGCCAATACGAACAGGGGGCTCGGGAGACCCAGTACTTC; D: TRBD1; size: few; J: TRBJ2-5; V: TRBV4-1
CDR3: CAISEGGTSGEETQYF; DNA: TGTGCCATCAGTGAGGGTGGGACTAGCGGGGAAGAGACCCAGTACTTC; D: TRBD2; size: few; J: TRBJ2-5; V: TRBV10-3
CDR3: CSAHRGRNTEAFF; DNA: TGCAGCGCTCACAGGGGGAGGAATACTGAAGCTTTCTTT; D: TRBD1; size: many; J: TRBJ1-1; V: TRBV29-1
CDR3: CASSLSSGDAQYF; DNA: TGTGCCAGCAGTTTATCGTCAGGGGATGCGCAGTACTTC; D: -; size: few; J: TRBJ2-7; V: TRBV27
CDR3: CSVEGRGEKLFF; DNA: TGCAGCGTTGAGGGAAGGGGGGAAAAACTGTTTTTT; D: -; size: few; J: TRBJ1-4; V: TRBV29-1
CDR3: CASSYSRQGAEAFF; DNA: TGTGCCAGCAGTTACTCGAGACAGGGGGCCGAAGCTTTCTTT; D: TRBD1; size: few; J: TRBJ1-1; V: TRBV6-5
CDR3: CANPIVYTTDTQYF; DNA: TGTGCCAACCCGATAGTGTATACGACAGATACGCAGTATTTT; D: -; size: -; J: TRBJ2-3; V: TRBV12-3/TRBV12-4
CDR3: CASSQDRGTNNEQFF; DNA: TGCGCCAGCAGCCAAGATCGGGGGACAAACAATGAGCAGTTCTTC; D: -; size: -; J: TRBJ2-1; V: TRBV4-1
CDR3: CASSPDINTEAFF; DNA: TGTGCCAGCAGTCCCGACATTAACACTGAAGCTTTCTTT; D: -; size: -; J: TRBJ1-1; V: TRBV6-1
CDR3: CASSVYRGPEAFF; DNA: TGTGCCAGCAGCGTATACAGGGGCCCCGAAGCTTTCTTT; D: TRBD1; size: once; J: TRBJ1-1; V: TRBV5-6
CDR3: CASSPRGTSIWETQYF; DNA: TGCGCCAGCAGCCCCCGCGGGACTAGCATTTGGGAGACCCAGTACTTC; D: TRBD2; size: -; J: TRBJ2-5; V: TRBV5-1
CDR3: CASSQARTVVGGENEQFF; DNA: TGCGCCAGCAGCCAAGCTCGTACGGTGGTGGGCGGGGAGAATGAGCAGTTCTTC; D: -; size: -; J: TRBJ2-1; V: TRBV4-3
CDR3: CASSFSGIRGESDTQYF; DNA: TGTGCCAGCAGCTTCTCGGGGATAAGGGGAGAGTCAGATACGCAGTATTTT; D: -; size: few; J: TRBJ2-3; V: TRBV7-2
CDR3: CASSLPLFRAGANTGELFF; DNA: TGTGCCAGCAGCCTCCCCCTTTTTCGAGCGGGGGCCAACACCGGGGAGCTGTTTTTT; D: TRBD2; size: many; J: TRBJ2-2; V: TRBV7-2
CDR3: CASAPGQGIDEQFF; DNA: TGTGCCAGCGCACCGGGACAGGGAATCGATGAGCAGTTCTTC; D: TRBD1; size: many; J: TRBJ2-1; V: TRBV12-3/TRBV12-4
CDR3: CASLGGTEAFF; DNA: TGTGCCAGCCTTGGAGGGACTGAAGCTTTCTTT; D: -; size: -; J: TRBJ1-1; V: TRBV25-1
CDR3: CASSQGPSGATNTGELFF; DNA: TGCGCCAGCAGCCAAGGTCCTAGCGGGGCGACGAACACCGGGGAGCTGTTTTTT; D: TRBD2; size: few; J: TRBJ2-2; V: TRBV4-3
CDR3: CSAPRAGVTYNEQFF; DNA: TGCAGTGCCCCGCGGGCGGGGGTAACCTACAATGAGCAGTTCTTC; D: TRBD2; size: -; J: TRBJ2-1; V: TRBV20-1
CDR3: CAISGGTSGGYFQETQYF; DNA: TGTGCCATCAGTGGTGGGACTAGCGGGGGGTACTTCCAAGAGACCCAGTACTTC; D: TRBD2; size: few; J: TRBJ2-5; V: TRBV10-3
CDR3: CASTKADRRRGYTF; DNA: TGTGCCAGCACCAAAGCGGACAGGCGGCGAGGCTACACCTTC; D: TRBD1; size: -; J: TRBJ1-2; V: TRBV12-3/TRBV12-4
CDR3: CASSVGWGPNDNEQFF; DNA: TGTGCCAGCAGCGTAGGGTGGGGACCGAATGATAATGAGCAGTTCTTC; D: -; size: few; J: TRBJ2-1; V: TRBV9
CDR3: CASRRSGGSQETQYF; DNA: TGTGCCAGCAGACGTAGCGGGGGGAGTCAAGAGACCCAGTACTTC; D: TRBD2; size: -; J: TRBJ2-5; V: TRBV7-9
CDR3: CASSRPGTGDYGYTF; DNA: TGTGCCAGCAGTAGACCCGGAACAGGGGACTATGGCTACACCTTC; D: TRBD1; size: few; J: TRBJ1-2; V: TRBV12-3/TRBV12-4
CDR3: CASSWSEGRQETQYF; DNA: TGTGCCAGCAGCTGGTCAGAGGGGAGGCAAGAGACCCAGTACTTC; D: -; size: few; J: TRBJ2-5; V: TRBV5-4
CDR3: CASSLYGTRGYEQYF; DNA: TGTGCCAGCAGCTTATATGGCACAAGGGGCTACGAGCAGTACTTC; D: -; size: few; J: TRBJ2-7; V: TRBV7-6
CDR3: CASSIDQNREQPQHF; DNA: TGTGCCAGTAGTATAGATCAAAACAGGGAGCAGCCCCAGCATTTT; D: -; size: -; J: TRBJ1-5; V: TRBV19
CDR3: CASSSFLAIGADTQYF; DNA: TGTGCCAGCAGTTCCTTCCTAGCGATCGGCGCAGATACGCAGTATTTT; D: -; size: many; J: TRBJ2-3; V: TRBV12-3/TRBV12-4
CDR3: CSAQRTGDQETQYF; DNA: TGCAGTGCTCAACGGACAGGGGACCAAGAGACCCAGTACTTC; D: TRBD1; size: -; J: TRBJ2-5; V: TRBV20-1
CDR3: CASSPLSGPRETQYF; DNA: TGTGCCAGCTCACCTCTCAGCGGGCCGAGGGAGACCCAGTACTTC; D: -; size: -; J: TRBJ2-5; V: TRBV18
CDR3: CATMDRGWETQYF; DNA: TGTGCCACCATGGACAGGGGGTGGGAGACCCAGTACTTC; D: TRBD1; size: -; J: TRBJ2-5; V: TRBV10-3
CDR3: CASSQDQTSGLNEQYF; DNA: TGCGCCAGCAGCCAAGACCAGACTAGCGGACTGAACGAGCAGTACTTC; D: TRBD2; size: few; J: TRBJ2-7; V: TRBV4-3
CDR3: CASSYYPRFYEQYF; DNA: TGTGCCAGCAGTTACTACCCACGCTTCTACGAGCAGTACTTC; D: -; size: many; J: TRBJ2-7; V: TRBV6-5
CDR3: CASSDFDRGMVTQYF; DNA: TGTGCCAGCAGTGACTTCGACAGGGGAATGGTGACCCAGTACTTC; D: TRBD1; size: -; J: TRBJ2-5; V: TRBV2
CDR3: CASSFADRVYGYTF; DNA: TGTGCCAGCAGCTTCGCAGACAGGGTGTATGGCTACACCTTC; D: TRBD1; size: few; J: TRBJ1-2; V: TRBV5-6
CDR3: CASSGSSGVDTGELFF; DNA: TGTGCCAGCAGCGGCTCTAGCGGGGTGGACACCGGGGAGCTGTTTTTT; D: TRBD2; size: few; J: TRBJ2-2; V: TRBV9
CDR3: CASRGYRGAKNIQYF; DNA: TGTGCCAGCAGGGGATACAGGGGAGCCAAAAACATTCAGTACTTC; D: TRBD1; size: -; J: TRBJ2-4; V: TRBV2
CDR3: CSADYGTDTQYF; DNA: TGCAGTGCTGACTACGGCACAGATACGCAGTATTTT; D: -; size: many; J: TRBJ2-3; V: TRBV20-1
CDR3: CASSLGRDNSPLHF; DNA: TGTGCCAGCAGCTTAGGACGGGATAATTCACCCCTCCACTTT; D: -; size: few; J: TRBJ1-6; V: TRBV7-3
CDR3: CASSQDDPGPYEQYF; DNA: TGCGCCAGCAGCCAAGATGATCCGGGACCCTACGAGCAGTACTTC; D: -; size: -; J: TRBJ2-7; V: TRBV4-1
CDR3: CASSLYPGQPQHF; DNA: TGTGCCAGCAGCTTATATCCTGGTCAGCCCCAGCATTTT; D: -; size: few; J: TRBJ1-5; V: TRBV7-3
CDR3: CSVDSLQDGGAAFF; DNA: TGCAGCGTTGATTCCTTGCAGGATGGGGGGGCAGCTTTCTTT; D: -; size: -; J: TRBJ1-1; V: TRBV29-1